This T cell receptor beta chain was captured in a study of PD-1 blockade in classical Hodgkin lymphoma. Study results and limitations: Causes of the repertoire differences remain undefined, possibly disease activity or prior therapy. Newly diagnosed patients were reported to start with lower TCR diversity than healthy donors.

Using immunoSEQ multiplex PCR, the repertoire was profiled, and TCRdb retains in-frame clones only, with some absent. Of 30,000 to 35,000 clones in the sample, about four fifths were seen once. In the case of this clone: Its specificity is unknown.

The CDR3 runs 12 residues. With 7 bases removed from V and 3 bases from J, the gap between germline ends came to 10 bases. Germline V gene data show CDR1 as MDHEN and CDR2 as SYDVKM. No patient escaped relapse after autologous stem cell transplantation, and brentuximab vedotin exposure varied. Best outcomes ranged across complete response, partial response and progressive disease. The chain has TRBV28 and TRBJ2-7; D uncertain. The TCR originated in a human donor with classical Hodgkin lymphoma. Specimen: peripheral blood mononuclear cells (PBMCs), collected at baseline. The DNA for the CDR3 is TGTGCCAGCACCCGGACCGGCTACGAGCAGTACTTC. Translated, it gives CASTRTGYEQYF.